This T cell receptor beta chain was observed in a study of shared clonotypes between healthy human individuals. General study results and limits: The expectation was that sequencing depth would affect clonotype sharing among donors.

V was trimmed by 0 bases and J by 7 bases, leaving 15 bases between them. Germline V gives CDR1 SGHDT, CDR2 YYEEEE. The CDR3 totals 15 residues. Assay used: immunoSEQ multiplex PCR; TCRdb lists only in-frame clones, some missing. The top ten hold approximately 1.6% of the sample, which has about 2.1 million clones, about 93% seen once. It was CD45RO-negative cells, positively selected for CCR7, that made up naive CD8 cells, with terminally differentiated effector memory CD45RA+ cells excluded. Turning to this clone: Its target is not known.

The chain recombines TRBV5-6 with TRBJ2-3, with D possibly TRBD2 on 6 matching bases. The source material was naive CD8+ T cells from PBMCs. The receptor was derived from a man aged 18 to 29 in good health. Some clones in this sample may be carry-over from other donors' samples. CDR3 sequence reads: CASSLARGIANTQYF. The CDR3 DNA reads TGTGCCAGCAGCTTGGCCCGGGGGATCGCAAATACGCAGTATTTT. Based on the CDR3 plus reference TRBV5-6 and TRBJ2-3, the full variable domain is DAGVTQSPTHLIKTRGQQVTLRCSPKSGHDTVSWYQQALGQGPQFIFQYYEEEERQRGNFPDRFSGHQFPNYSSELNVNALLLGDSALYLCASSLARGIANTQYFGPGTRLTVL.